This T cell receptor beta chain was profiled in a study of response to subunit inactivated influenza vaccine. From the RT-PCR reads, TCRdb called clonotypes with MiXCR, one entry per CDR3 protein. The sample carries 530,000 or so distinct CDR3 sequences, 12% recorded once. The CDR3 consists of 13 residues. Germline CDR1 reads SQVTM; CDR2 reads ANQGSEA. J lost 7 bases, V lost 7 bases, and 6 bases had no gene match. Sequenced here: PBMCs from blood, sampled on the day of vaccination. This sequence joins TRBV29-1 and TRBJ2-1, with 11 bases identical to TRBD2. The sequence came from a man aged 45-65 years who received an inactivated influenza vaccine. The CDR3 loop is CSATSGSGNEQFF. CDR3 nucleotides: TGCAGCGCTACTAGCGGGAGTGGAAATGAGCAGTTCTTC.